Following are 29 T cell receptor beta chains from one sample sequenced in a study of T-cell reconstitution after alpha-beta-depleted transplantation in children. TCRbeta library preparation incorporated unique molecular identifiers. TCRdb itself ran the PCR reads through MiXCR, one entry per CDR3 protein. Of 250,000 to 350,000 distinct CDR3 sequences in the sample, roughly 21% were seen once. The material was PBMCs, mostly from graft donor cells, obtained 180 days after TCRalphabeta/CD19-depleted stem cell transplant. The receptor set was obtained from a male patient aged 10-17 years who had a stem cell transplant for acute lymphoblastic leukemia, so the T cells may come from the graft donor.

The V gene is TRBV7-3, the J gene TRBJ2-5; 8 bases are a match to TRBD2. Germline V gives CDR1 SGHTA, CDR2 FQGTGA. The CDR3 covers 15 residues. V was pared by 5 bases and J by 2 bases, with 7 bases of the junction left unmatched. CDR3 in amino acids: CASSPGGRGQETQYF. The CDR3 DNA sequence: TGTGCCAGCAGCCCGGGGGGGAGGGGGCAAGAGACCCAGTACTTC.

The CDR3 sequence: CASSLVLAGGQETQYF. CDR3 DNA sequence: TGCGCCAGCAGCTTGGTACTAGCGGGAGGGCAAGAGACCCAGTACTTC. The rearrangement uses TRBV5-1 and TRBJ2-5, with 13 nucleotides matching TRBD2. J lost 2 bases, V lost 0 bases, and 1 base had no gene match. Germline V gene lookup returns CDR1 SGHRS and CDR2 YFSETQ. This CDR3 is 16 amino acids long.

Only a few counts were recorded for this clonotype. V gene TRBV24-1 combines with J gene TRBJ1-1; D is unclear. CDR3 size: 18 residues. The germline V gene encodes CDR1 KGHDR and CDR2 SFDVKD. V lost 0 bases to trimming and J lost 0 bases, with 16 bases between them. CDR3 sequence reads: CATSDLTQDLVMNTEAFF. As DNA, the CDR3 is TGTGCCACCAGTGATTTGACCCAGGACCTTGTTATGAACACTGAAGCTTTCTTT.

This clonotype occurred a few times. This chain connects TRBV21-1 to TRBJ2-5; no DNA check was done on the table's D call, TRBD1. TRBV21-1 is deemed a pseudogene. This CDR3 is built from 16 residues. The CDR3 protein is CASSTGQEGAEETQYF. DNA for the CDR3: TGTGCCAGCAGCACTGGGCAGGAGGGGGCTGAAGAGACCCAGTACTTC.

The CDR3 loop reads CASSLLLSNEQYF. The CDR3 DNA reads TGTGCCAGCAGTTTACTCCTTTCCAACGAGCAGTACTTC. This chain joins TRBV27 and TRBJ2-7; D is unclear. The CDR3 consists of 13 residues. CDR1 is MNHEY and CDR2 is SMNVEV in the germline V gene (reference sequence). V was clipped by 2 bases and J by 5 bases, with 10 bases between them.

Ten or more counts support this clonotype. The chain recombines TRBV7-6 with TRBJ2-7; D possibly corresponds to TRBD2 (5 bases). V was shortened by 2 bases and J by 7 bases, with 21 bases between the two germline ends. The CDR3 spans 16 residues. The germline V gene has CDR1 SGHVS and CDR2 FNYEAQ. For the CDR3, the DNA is TGTGCCAGCAGCTTACAAAGTGGGATCCTAGCTCGAGAGCAGTACTTC. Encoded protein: CASSLQSGILAREQYF.

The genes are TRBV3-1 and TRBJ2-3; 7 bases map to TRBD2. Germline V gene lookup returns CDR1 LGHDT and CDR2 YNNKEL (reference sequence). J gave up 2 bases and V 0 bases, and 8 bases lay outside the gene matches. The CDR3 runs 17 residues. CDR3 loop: CASSQDRLAEVTDTQYF. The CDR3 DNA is TGTGCCAGCAGCCAAGATCGGCTAGCGGAGGTCACAGATACGCAGTATTTT.

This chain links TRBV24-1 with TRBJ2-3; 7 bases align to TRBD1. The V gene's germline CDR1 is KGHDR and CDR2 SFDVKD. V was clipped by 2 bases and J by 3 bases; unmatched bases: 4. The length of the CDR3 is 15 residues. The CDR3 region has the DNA TGTGCCACCAGTGATTCAGGGACAGTTACAGATACGCAGTATTTT. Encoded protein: CATSDSGTVTDTQYF.

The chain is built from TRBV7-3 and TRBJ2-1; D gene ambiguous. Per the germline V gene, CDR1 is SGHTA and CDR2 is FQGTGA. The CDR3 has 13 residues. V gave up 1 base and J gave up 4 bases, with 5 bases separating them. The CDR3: CASSLNPYNEQFF. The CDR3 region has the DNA TGTGCCAGCAGCTTAAACCCTTACAATGAGCAGTTCTTC.

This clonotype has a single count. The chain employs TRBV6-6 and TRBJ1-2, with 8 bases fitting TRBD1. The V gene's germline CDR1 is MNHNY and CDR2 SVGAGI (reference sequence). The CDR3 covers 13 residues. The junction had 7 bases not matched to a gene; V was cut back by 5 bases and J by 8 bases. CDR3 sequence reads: CASSNLDRAGYTF. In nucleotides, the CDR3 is TGTGCCAGCAGTAATCTGGACAGGGCGGGCTACACCTTC.

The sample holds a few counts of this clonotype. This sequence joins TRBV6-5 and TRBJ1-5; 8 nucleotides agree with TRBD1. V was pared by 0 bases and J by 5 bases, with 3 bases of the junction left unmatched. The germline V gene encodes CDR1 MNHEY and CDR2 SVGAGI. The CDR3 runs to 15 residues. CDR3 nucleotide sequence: TGTGCCAGCAGTTACTCACCACAGGGGGATCAGCCCCAGCATTTT. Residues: CASSYSPQGDQPQHF.

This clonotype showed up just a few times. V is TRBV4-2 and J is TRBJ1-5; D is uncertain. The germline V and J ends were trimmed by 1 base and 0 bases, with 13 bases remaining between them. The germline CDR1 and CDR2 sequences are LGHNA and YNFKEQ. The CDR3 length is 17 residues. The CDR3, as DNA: TGTGCCAGCAGCCAAGTCTTGGACGGTCATAGCAATCAGCCCCAGCATTTT. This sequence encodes CASSQVLDGHSNQPQHF.

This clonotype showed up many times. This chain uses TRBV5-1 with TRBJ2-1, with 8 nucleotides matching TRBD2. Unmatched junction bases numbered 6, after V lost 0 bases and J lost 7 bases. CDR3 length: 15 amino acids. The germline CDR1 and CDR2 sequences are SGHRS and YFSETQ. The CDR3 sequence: CASSLAGGHRNEQFF. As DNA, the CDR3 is TGCGCCAGCAGCTTGGCGGGAGGGCACAGGAATGAGCAGTTCTTC.

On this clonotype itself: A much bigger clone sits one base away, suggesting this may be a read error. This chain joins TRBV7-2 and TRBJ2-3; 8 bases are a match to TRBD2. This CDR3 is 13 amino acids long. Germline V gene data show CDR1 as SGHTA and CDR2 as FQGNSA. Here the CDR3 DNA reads TGTGCCAGCAGCCTTAGCGGGGCAGATACGCCGTATTTT. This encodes CASSLSGADTPYF.

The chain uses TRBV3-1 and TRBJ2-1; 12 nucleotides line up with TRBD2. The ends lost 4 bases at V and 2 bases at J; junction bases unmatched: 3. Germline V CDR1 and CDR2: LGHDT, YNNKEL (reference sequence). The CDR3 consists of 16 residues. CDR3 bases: TGTGCCAGCAGCCGATGGACTAGCGGGACCTACAATGAGCAGTTCTTC. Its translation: CASSRWTSGTYNEQFF.

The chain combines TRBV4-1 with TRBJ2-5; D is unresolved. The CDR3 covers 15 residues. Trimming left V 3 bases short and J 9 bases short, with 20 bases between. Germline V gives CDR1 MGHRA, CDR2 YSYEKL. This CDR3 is CASSHLIGPQGPQYF. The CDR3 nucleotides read TGCGCCAGCAGCCACTTGATCGGGCCTCAAGGGCCCCAGTACTTC.

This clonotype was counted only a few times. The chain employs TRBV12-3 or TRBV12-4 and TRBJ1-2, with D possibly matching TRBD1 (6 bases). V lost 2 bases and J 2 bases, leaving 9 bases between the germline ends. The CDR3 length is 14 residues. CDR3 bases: TGTGCCAGCAGTTTACGACAGGCCAACTATGGCTACACCTTC. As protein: CASSLRQANYGYTF.

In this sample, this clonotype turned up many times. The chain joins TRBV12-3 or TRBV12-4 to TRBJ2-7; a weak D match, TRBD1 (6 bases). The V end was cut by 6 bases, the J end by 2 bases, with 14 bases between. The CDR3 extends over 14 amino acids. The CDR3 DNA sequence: TGTGCCAGCAGCCCTACAGGGCCCACCTACGAGCAGTACTTC. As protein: CASSPTGPTYEQYF.

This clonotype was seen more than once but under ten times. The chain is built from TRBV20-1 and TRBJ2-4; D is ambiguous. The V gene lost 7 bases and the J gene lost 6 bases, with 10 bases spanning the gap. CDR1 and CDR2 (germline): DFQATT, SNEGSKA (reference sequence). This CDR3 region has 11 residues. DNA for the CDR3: TGCAGTGGTCGGTCCCTAAACATTCAGTACTTC. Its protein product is CSGRSLNIQYF.

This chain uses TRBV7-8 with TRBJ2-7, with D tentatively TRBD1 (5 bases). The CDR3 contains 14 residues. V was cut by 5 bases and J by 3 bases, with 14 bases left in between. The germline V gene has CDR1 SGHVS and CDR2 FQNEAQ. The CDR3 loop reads CASSTRQSLYEQYF. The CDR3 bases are TGTGCCAGCAGCACTCGACAGAGCCTCTACGAGCAGTACTTC. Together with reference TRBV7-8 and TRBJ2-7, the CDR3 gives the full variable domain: GAGVSQSPRYKVAKRGQDVALRCDPISGHVSLFWYQQALGQGPEFLTYFQNEAQLDKSGLPSDRFFAERPEGSVSTLKIQRTQQEDSAVYLCASSTRQSLYEQYFGPGTRLTVT.

The DNA for the CDR3 is TGTGCCAGCAGCCAAGATCTCACAACCCCCGAGCAGTACTTC. Its protein product is CASSQDLTTPEQYF. J is TRBJ2-7 and V is TRBV3-1; D is ambiguous. This CDR3 is 14 amino acids long. Germline CDR1 and CDR2: LGHDT and YNNKEL (reference sequence). V was clipped by 0 bases and J by 6 bases, with 12 bases between them.

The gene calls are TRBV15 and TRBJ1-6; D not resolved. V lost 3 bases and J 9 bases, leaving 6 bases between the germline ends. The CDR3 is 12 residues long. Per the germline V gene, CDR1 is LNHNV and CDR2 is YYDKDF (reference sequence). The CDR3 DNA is TGTGCCACCAGCAGGGGTCGTTCACCCCTCCACTTT. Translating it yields CATSRGRSPLHF.

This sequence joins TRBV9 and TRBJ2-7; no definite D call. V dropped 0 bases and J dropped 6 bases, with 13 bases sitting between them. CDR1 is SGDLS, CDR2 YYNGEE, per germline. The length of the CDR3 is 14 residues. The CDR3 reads CASSVAATTGEQYF. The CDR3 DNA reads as TGTGCCAGCAGCGTAGCCGCAACCACTGGCGAGCAGTACTTC.

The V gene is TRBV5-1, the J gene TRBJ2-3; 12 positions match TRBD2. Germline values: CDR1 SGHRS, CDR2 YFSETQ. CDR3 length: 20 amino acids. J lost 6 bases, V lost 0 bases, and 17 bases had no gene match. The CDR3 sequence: CASSLGASGRAPAPSDTQYF. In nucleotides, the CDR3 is TGCGCCAGCAGCTTGGGGGCTAGCGGGAGGGCCCCCGCACCTTCGGATACGCAGTATTTT.

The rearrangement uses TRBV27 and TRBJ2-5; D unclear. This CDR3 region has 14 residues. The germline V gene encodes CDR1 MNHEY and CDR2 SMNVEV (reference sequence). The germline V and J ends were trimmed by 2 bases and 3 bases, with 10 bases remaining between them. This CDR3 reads CASSLGAAEETQYF. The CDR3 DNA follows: TGTGCCAGCAGTTTAGGAGCAGCTGAAGAGACCCAGTACTTC.

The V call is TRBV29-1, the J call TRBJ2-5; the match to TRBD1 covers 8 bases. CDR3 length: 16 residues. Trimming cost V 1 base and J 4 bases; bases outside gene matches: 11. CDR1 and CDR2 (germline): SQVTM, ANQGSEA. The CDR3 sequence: CSVEVPFQGARETQYF. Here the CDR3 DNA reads TGCAGCGTTGAAGTCCCCTTCCAGGGGGCTAGAGAGACCCAGTACTTC.

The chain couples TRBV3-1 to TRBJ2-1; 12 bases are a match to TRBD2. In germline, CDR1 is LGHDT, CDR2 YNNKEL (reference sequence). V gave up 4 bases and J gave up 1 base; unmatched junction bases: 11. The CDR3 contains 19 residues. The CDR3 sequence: CASSPSGLAGGVSYNEQFF. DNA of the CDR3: TGTGCCAGCAGCCCCTCCGGGCTAGCGGGAGGGGTATCCTACAATGAGCAGTTCTTC.

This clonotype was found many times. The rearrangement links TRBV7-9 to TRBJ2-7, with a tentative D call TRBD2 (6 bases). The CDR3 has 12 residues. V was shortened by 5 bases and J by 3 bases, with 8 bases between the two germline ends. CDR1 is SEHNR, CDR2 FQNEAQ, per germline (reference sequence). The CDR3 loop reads CASSPGLYEQYF. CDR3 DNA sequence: TGTGCCAGCAGCCCGGGACTCTACGAGCAGTACTTC.

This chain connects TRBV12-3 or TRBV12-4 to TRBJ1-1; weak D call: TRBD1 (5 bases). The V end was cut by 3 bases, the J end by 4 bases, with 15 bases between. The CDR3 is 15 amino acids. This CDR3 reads CASSFGGTGSTEAFF. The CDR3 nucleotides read TGTGCCAGCAGTTTCGGGGGAACGGGGTCCACTGAAGCTTTCTTT.